A selection of T cell receptor beta chains follows, all from one sample in a study of cytomegalovirus exposure and HLA in healthy donors. The repertoire was sequenced with immunoSEQ multiplex PCR; TCRdb's copy has only in-frame clones and lacks some. Of 150,000 to 200,000 clones in the sample, about 85% were seen once. Sequencing was performed on PBMCs. The receptors shown here come from a young man in good health and CMV-seropositive. The CDR3 runs from the conserved cysteine through the conserved F or W. A D gene is named only where the DNA matches it firmly. For some rows the clone size is stated as once, few or many, or as a class when expanded; others skip it.

d_gene	v_gene	abundance	j_gene	CDR3nt	CDR3aa
TRBD1	TRBV6-1	NA	TRBJ2-7	TGTGCCAGCAGTGTGGGACAGGGAGCCTCCTACGAGCAGTACTTC	CASSVGQGASYEQYF
TRBD1	TRBV28	NA	TRBJ2-7	TGTGCCAGCAGTGAGGGACAGGGCGCCTACGAGCAGTACTTC	CASSEGQGAYEQYF
NA	TRBV30	NA	TRBJ2-3	TGTGCCTGGGTCCAGGGTGATACGCAGTATTTT	CAWVQGDTQYF
NA	TRBV28	NA	TRBJ1-1	TGTGCCAGCAGCTCTCACGACGGGACTGAAGCTTTCTTT	CASSSHDGTEAFF
TRBD2	TRBV4-1	NA	TRBJ2-7	TGCGCCAGCAGCTTGGGACTAGCGGGAGTGATCGAGCAGTACTTC	CASSLGLAGVIEQYF
TRBD1	TRBV7-9	NA	TRBJ2-3	TGTACTACCTCGGGGACAGGGGGACCAGATACGCAGTATTTT	CTTSGTGGPDTQYF
TRBD2	TRBV27	NA	TRBJ2-1	TGTGCCAGCAGTCCCTCCCTAGCGGGGGGCAATGAGCAGTTCTTC	CASSPSLAGGNEQFF
TRBD1	TRBV5-1	NA	TRBJ2-7	TGCGCCAGCAGCTTGGCCGGGACAGGGAAGCAAGAGCAGTACTTC	CASSLAGTGKQEQYF
NA	TRBV6-8	NA	TRBJ2-1	TGTGCCAGCAGTTACTCCGGGACACCACCTGAGCAGTTCTTC	CASSYSGTPPEQFF
NA	TRBV28	NA	TRBJ2-7	TGTGCCAGCAGGGACGGGACACACAATCCCTACGAGCAGTACTTC	CASRDGTHNPYEQYF
NA	TRBV2	NA	TRBJ1-2	TGTGCCAGCAGTGAGGGAGGGGGAGACTATGGCTACACCTTC	CASSEGGGDYGYTF
TRBD1	TRBV19	NA	TRBJ2-7	TGTGCCAGTAGTAATGGGGCAGGGGGCATCGACGAGCAGTACTTC	CASSNGAGGIDEQYF
NA	TRBV15	once	TRBJ2-1	TGTGCCACCAGTGGGCGGACTTCGTCCCACAATGAGCAGTTCTTC	CATSGRTSSHNEQFF
TRBD2	TRBV11-2	NA	TRBJ2-1	TGTGCCAGCAGCCTACTAGCGGGAGCCCCTAGGGAGCAGTTCTTC	CASSLLAGAPREQFF
TRBD1	TRBV20-1	few	TRBJ1-1	TGCAGTGCCCAGGACAGGGAAGCTTTCTTT	CSAQDREAFF
TRBD1	TRBV7-9	few	TRBJ2-3	TGTGCCAGCAGCTTAGATCCCGGACAGGGGAGCACAGATACGCAGTATTTT	CASSLDPGQGSTDTQYF
TRBD1	TRBV7-9	NA	TRBJ1-6	TGTGCCAGCAGCTCGGGACAGGGGGCAGGATCACCCCTCCACTTT	CASSSGQGAGSPLHF
TRBD1	TRBV7-6	NA	TRBJ2-7	TGTGCCAGCAGCCCTACAGGGGGCAACGAGCAGTACTTC	CASSPTGGNEQYF
NA	TRBV4-1	few	TRBJ1-6	TGCGCCAGCAGCCAAGATCTGGGGGCGCCTTCACCCCTCCACTTT	CASSQDLGAPSPLHF
NA	TRBV7-6	NA	TRBJ1-3	TGTGCCAGCAGCTTACATGCGGCAACTGGAAACACCATATATTTT	CASSLHAATGNTIYF
NA	TRBV28	NA	TRBJ2-7	TGTGCCAGCAGTCGGGACTTCGGCTACGAGCAGTACTTC	CASSRDFGYEQYF
NA	TRBV7-9	NA	TRBJ1-3	TGTGCCAGCAGCCTTCTCGGGACGGGTGGAGCCAGGGGTAACACCATATATTTT	CASSLLGTGGARGNTIYF
TRBD2	TRBV29-1	NA	TRBJ2-3	TGCAGCGTTGAAGATCGAAAGCGGGGAACAGATACGCAGTATTTT	CSVEDRKRGTDTQYF
TRBD2	TRBV7-6	NA	TRBJ2-7	TGTGCCAGCAGCCGGACTTCTCGCGGGGGGTTCGACGAGCAGTACTTC	CASSRTSRGGFDEQYF
TRBD2	TRBV4-1	NA	TRBJ2-3	TGCGCCAGCAGCCAACTGAGCGGGGGGGCCAGGGATACGCAGTATTTT	CASSQLSGGARDTQYF
TRBD1	TRBV5-1	NA	TRBJ1-1	TGCGCCAGCAGCTTGAGGGGGCTGGGGGAAAACACTGAAGCTTTCTTT	CASSLRGLGENTEAFF
TRBD2	TRBV5-4	NA	TRBJ2-1	TGTGCCAGCACCACTAGCGGGGGGGCCCATGAGCAGTTCTTC	CASTTSGGAHEQFF
NA	TRBV5-1	NA	TRBJ1-3	TGCGCCAGCAGCTTGGCCGGGGGATCTGGAAACACCATATATTTT	CASSLAGGSGNTIYF
NA	TRBV4-1	NA	TRBJ2-1	TGCGCCAGCAGCCATACTCTCTTAGATCGAGACAATGAGCAGTTCTTC	CASSHTLLDRDNEQFF
TRBD1	TRBV6-6	NA	TRBJ1-1	TGTGCCAGTTTGAGTCAGGACAGGGGCATCACCAAAGCTTTCTTT	CASLSQDRGITKAFF
NA	TRBV7-2	NA	TRBJ2-3	TGTGCCAGCAGCCCGAGAGGGGGGGTTGGCACAGATACGCAGTATTTT	CASSPRGGVGTDTQYF
NA	TRBV9	NA	TRBJ2-7	TGTGCCAGCAGCGTAGGTCCGGGAGCCTACGAGCAGTACTTC	CASSVGPGAYEQYF
TRBD2	TRBV18	once	TRBJ2-6	TGTGCCAGCTCACCGGGGGGGTCTGGGGCCAACGTCCTGACTTTC	CASSPGGSGANVLTF
NA	TRBV4-1	NA	TRBJ2-7	TGCGCCAGCAGCCAAGCGCGCGGACTCTTCTACGAGCAGTACTTC	CASSQARGLFYEQYF
NA	TRBV6-5	NA	TRBJ2-1	TGTGCCAGCAGTTACTCGACCCAGAGAGGCTACAATGAGCAGTTCTTC	CASSYSTQRGYNEQFF
NA	TRBV5-6	NA	TRBJ1-1	TGTGCCAGCAGCTTGGGACAGATGAACTCTGAAGCTTTCTTT	CASSLGQMNSEAFF
TRBD1	TRBV30	few	TRBJ1-5	TGTGCCTGGGAGGATGGACAGGGTAATCAGCCCCAGCATTTT	CAWEDGQGNQPQHF
NA	TRBV19	NA	TRBJ2-7	TGTGCCAGTAGTACCGACAGGAATTCCTACGAGCAGTACTTC	CASSTDRNSYEQYF
NA	TRBV11-2	once	TRBJ1-3	TGTGCCAGCAGCCCCTACCGGGACTCTGGAAACACCATATATTTT	CASSPYRDSGNTIYF
TRBD2	TRBV29-1	NA	TRBJ2-1	TGCAGCGTTGAATTACTAGCGGGAGTTGGGGAGCAGTTCTTC	CSVELLAGVGEQFF
NA	TRBV27	NA	TRBJ1-1	TGTGCCAGCAGTCCCCTCCCAGGGTTCACTGAAGCTTTCTTT	CASSPLPGFTEAFF
TRBD1	TRBV27	NA	TRBJ1-5	TGTGCCAGCAGTCCGGGACAGAGCAATCAGCCCCAGCATTTT	CASSPGQSNQPQHF
NA	TRBV19	NA	TRBJ2-5	TGTGCCAGTAGTATCGCCCTCAGAGGGGGAGAGACCCAGTACTTC	CASSIALRGGETQYF